The 21 T cell receptor beta chains reported below all come from one sample, sequenced in a study of CD8 T cells in ankylosing spondylitis. TCRdb reprocessed the 5' RACE reads with MiXCR, giving one entry per CDR3 protein. In the table there are around 230,000 distinct CDR3 sequences, 7.5% to 9% of which are singletons. Sequenced material: blood, either unsorted or a sorted T cell fraction (not recorded which). These receptors originate from a male donor with ankylosing spondylitis or in good health (not recorded which).

This clonotype was recorded many times. V is TRBV20-1 and J is TRBJ1-1; no firm D call. Germline V gives CDR1 DFQATT, CDR2 SNEGSKA (reference sequence). CDR3 length equals 14 residues. Trimming pared 5 bases from V and 5 bases from J, leaving 18 bases between. CDR3 sequence: CSALLAPLRTEAFF. The CDR3 nucleotides are TGCAGTGCTCTCCTCGCGCCCTTGAGGACTGAAGCTTTCTTT.

This chain connects TRBV12-5 to TRBJ2-1; D possibly uses TRBD1 or TRBD2 (5 bases each). The V end lost 0 bases, the J end lost 5 bases, and 17 bases lay between the germline ends. The CDR3 extends over 17 amino acids. Germline V gene data show CDR1 as LGHNT and CDR2 as FRNRAP. CDR3 sequence (DNA): TGTGCTAGTGGTTTGGTACGAGGGAGTCGGACAAACAATGAGCAGTTCTTC. It encodes CASGLVRGSRTNNEQFF.

This clonotype occurred many times. The chain is built from TRBV12-3 or TRBV12-4 and TRBJ1-2; D remains ambiguous. V was cut by 6 bases and J by 4 bases, with 15 bases left in between. This CDR3 spans 14 amino acids. CDR3 DNA sequence: TGTGCCAGCAGCCTCTCTGGGAATCCCTATGGCTACACCTTC. Translating gives CASSLSGNPYGYTF.

This clonotype was seen ten or more times. The chain has TRBV4-3 and TRBJ2-7, with D maybe TRBD2 (6 bases). The ends were cut back, 3 bases at V and 3 bases at J, with 15 bases in the middle. Per germline, CDR1 LGHNA and CDR2 YSLEER. The CDR3 is made up of 15 amino acids. The CDR3 spells CASSQYRDSVYEQYF. The CDR3 DNA is TGCGCCAGCAGCCAGTACCGGGACTCCGTCTACGAGCAGTACTTC.

This clonotype was seen repeatedly, ten times or more. This chain uses TRBV5-1 with TRBJ2-7, with D tentatively TRBD1 (5 bases). Trimming pared 5 bases from V and 3 bases from J, leaving 18 bases between. The CDR3 length is 15 residues. Germline values: CDR1 SGHRS, CDR2 YFSETQ. CDR3 residues: CASRKDISVLYEQYF. The CDR3 nucleotides read TGCGCCAGCAGAAAGGACATTTCCGTTCTCTACGAGCAGTACTTC.

This clonotype was observed many times. The genes are TRBV20-1 and TRBJ2-2; tentatively, D is TRBD2 (6 bases). Trimming removed 6 bases at V and 1 base at J, with 9 bases between. Germline V gene lookup returns CDR1 DFQATT and CDR2 SNEGSKA (reference sequence). CDR3 length: 13 amino acids. CDR3 bases: TGCAGTGCCACGGGGGAGAACACCGGGGAGCTGTTTTTT. This codes for CSATGENTGELFF.

This clonotype was detected many times. V is TRBV5-1 and J is TRBJ1-1; the D is unclear. Trimming stripped 0 bases from V and 1 base from J, with 7 bases between. The CDR3 covers 14 residues. Germline V gives CDR1 SGHRS, CDR2 YFSETQ. The CDR3 here is CASSLEQTNTEAFF. CDR3 coding DNA: TGCGCCAGCAGCTTGGAACAGACGAACACTGAAGCTTTCTTT. Based on the CDR3 plus reference TRBV5-1 and TRBJ1-1, the full variable domain is KAGVTQTPRYLIKTRGQQVTLSCSPISGHRSVSWYQQTPGQGLQFLFEYFSETQRNKGNFPGRFSGRQFSNSRSEMNVSTLELGDSALYLCASSLEQTNTEAFFGQGTRLTVV.

This clonotype occurred many times. This chain uses TRBV9 with TRBJ2-2; 8 nucleotides match TRBD1. V was clipped by 0 bases and J by 5 bases; unmatched bases: 3. In germline, CDR1 is SGDLS, CDR2 YYNGEE. The CDR3 contains 15 residues. The CDR3 spells CASSVVGQGTGELFF. DNA of the CDR3: TGTGCCAGCAGCGTAGTAGGACAGGGAACCGGGGAGCTGTTTTTT.

This clonotype was recorded many times. J is TRBJ2-1 and V is TRBV4-3; TRBD2 matches at 8 bases. There are 17 residues in the CDR3. V dropped 1 base and J dropped 7; count of bases not matched to a gene: 12. CDR1 LGHNA and CDR2 YSLEER come from the germline V gene. CDR3 nucleotides: TGCGCCAGCAGCCAAGTCCAGGAAGCGGGGGTAGTAAATGAGCAGTTCTTC. It codes for CASSQVQEAGVVNEQFF.

This clonotype was counted ten times or more. The chain employs TRBV7-2 and TRBJ2-3; 9 nucleotides match TRBD2. The germline V gene encodes CDR1 SGHTA and CDR2 FQGNSA. The CDR3 runs 16 residues. V shed 3 bases, J shed 4 bases, and the junction held 8 bases outside the gene matches. The CDR3 DNA reads TGTGCCAGCAGCTTTCGAGCGGGAGGAAGGTCAGATACGCAGTATTTT. Protein product: CASSFRAGGRSDTQYF.

Ten or more counts support this clonotype. The chain combines TRBV7-2 with TRBJ2-3; 8 bases fit TRBD2. The CDR3 runs to 17 residues. J was trimmed by 6 bases and V by 1 base; bases with no gene match: 12. Germline CDR1 SGHTA, CDR2 FQGNSA. The CDR3 nucleotides read TGTGCCAGCAGCTTAGTTGGGAGCGGGAGTTGGCCCGATACGCAGTATTTT. Translation: CASSLVGSGSWPDTQYF.

Ten or more counts support this clonotype. The CDR3 DNA reads as TGCAGCGTCGGGGACGGCTACGAGCAGTACTTC. This gives the protein CSVGDGYEQYF. The J gene is TRBJ2-7, the V gene TRBV29-1, with D perhaps given as TRBD1 or TRBD2 (5 bases each). Trimming pared 6 bases from V and 3 bases from J, leaving 9 bases between. From germline, CDR1 is SQVTM and CDR2 ANQGSEA. This CDR3 is 11 amino acids long.

This clonotype was found a few times. V and J are TRBV29-1 and TRBJ2-2, with 7 nucleotides matching TRBD1. CDR1 is SQVTM, CDR2 ANQGSEA, per germline. The CDR3 has 12 amino acids. Trimming took 7 bases from V and 4 from J; bases not matched to a gene: 3. CDR3 coding DNA: TGCAGCGGGGACAGTCCCACCGGGGAGCTGTTTTTT. Residues: CSGDSPTGELFF.

Note on this clonotype: Given a much more abundant clone one base away, this may be a read error. The genes are TRBV20-1 and TRBJ1-4; perhaps TRBD1 as D (6 bases). The CDR3 contains 13 residues. Per the germline V gene, CDR1 is DFQATT and CDR2 is SNEGSKA (reference sequence). V shed 1 base and J shed 8 bases, with 11 bases lying between them. DNA for the CDR3: TGCAGTGCTAGAGCCCAGGGGATGGAAAAACTGTTTTTT. Encoded protein: CSARAQGMEKLFF.

This clonotype was counted at least ten times. The V and J genes are TRBV20-1 and TRBJ2-7; TRBD1 aligns across 9 bases. The CDR3 consists of 14 residues. CDR1 and CDR2 (germline): DFQATT, SNEGSKA (reference sequence). J lost 5 bases, V lost 3 bases, and 8 bases had no gene match. CDR3 coding DNA: TGCAGTGCTAGGCCCGGGACAGGGACAGACGAGCAGTACTTC. The encoded protein is CSARPGTGTDEQYF.

This clonotype was counted at least ten times. The gene calls are TRBV7-2 and TRBJ2-3; 12 positions agree with TRBD2. CDR3 length: 19 residues. CDR1 and CDR2 from the germline V gene are SGHTA and FQGNSA. With V trimmed by 3 bases and J by 0 bases, 10 bases remained unmatched. The DNA of the CDR3 is TGTGCCAGCAGCTTCAGGCTAGCGGGGGGGAAAGCTAGCACAGATACGCAGTATTTT. This sequence encodes CASSFRLAGGKASTDTQYF.

This clonotype was seen only a few times. V usage is TRBV4-1 and J usage is TRBJ1-1, with D possibly matching TRBD1 (5 bases). V lost 4 bases to trimming and J lost 0 bases, with 18 bases between them. This CDR3 comprises 17 residues. In germline, CDR1 is MGHRA, CDR2 YSYEKL. The DNA of the CDR3 is TGCGCCAGCAGCCCCGAGGGTAGGGGCTCCATGAACACTGAAGCTTTCTTT. Residues: CASSPEGRGSMNTEAFF.

There are many counts of this clonotype. The genes are TRBV3-1 and TRBJ2-3, with 9 bases matching TRBD2. The CDR3 contains 15 residues. The germline V gene has CDR1 LGHDT and CDR2 YNNKEL (reference sequence). With 2 bases clipped from V and 5 bases from J, the junction kept 5 bases outside the gene matches. CDR3 in amino acids: CASSQNGLARDTQYF. The CDR3 nucleotides are TGTGCCAGCAGCCAAAATGGACTAGCGAGAGATACGCAGTATTTT.

Worth noting for this clonotype: A much larger clone lies one base from this, so it may be a read error. This chain connects TRBV4-3 to TRBJ2-3; the D is unclear. The CDR3 loop spans 15 amino acids. Germline lookup yields CDR1 LGHNA and CDR2 YSLEER. For the CDR3, the DNA is TGCGCCAGCGGCCAGATGGACGGGTTGTCAGATACGCAGTATTTT. Translating gives CASGQMDGLSDTQYF.

V is TRBV29-1 and J is TRBJ2-5; 12 bases match TRBD2. CDR1 is SQVTM, CDR2 ANQGSEA, per germline. V shed 2 bases and J 5 bases; nucleotides not matched to a gene: 9. This CDR3 is built from 16 residues. The CDR3 is CSVEREGLAGGETQYF. The CDR3 bases are TGCAGCGTTGAACGGGAGGGACTAGCGGGTGGCGAGACCCAGTACTTC.

This sequence joins TRBV6-1 and TRBJ2-7, with a weak D call TRBD1 (5 bases). The germline CDR1 and CDR2 sequences are MNHNS and SASEGT. V lost 6 bases, J lost 0 bases, and 15 bases lay in between. This CDR3 is built from 15 residues. The CDR3 spells CASRTGRAGSYEQYF. In DNA form, the CDR3 reads TGTGCCAGCAGAACGGGCAGGGCTGGCTCCTACGAGCAGTACTTC.